This TCR beta chain comes out of a study of PD-1 blockade in mismatch repair-deficient tumors. About the study: Enrolled about 2012-2016, patients had progressing, pretreated mismatch repair-deficient cancers of about a dozen types. Study-level findings and limits: Tumor-resident clones, often absent from pretreatment blood, expanded after pembrolizumab and then contracted.

All patients were mismatch repair deficient, assessed by either PCR or immunohistochemistry. Germline V gene lookup returns CDR1 GTSNPN and CDR2 SVGIG (reference sequence). V lost 3 bases and J lost 1; bases outside the gene matches: 4. The CDR3 is 14 amino acids. To note about this clone: What it recognizes is unknown.

Produced via immunoSEQ multiplex PCR; TCRdb's table is partial and in-frame only. The sample has some 97,000 clones; 82% are singletons. This chain links TRBV30 with TRBJ2-5, with 8 bases aligning to TRBD1. The sample in question was peripheral blood, obtained 36 weeks after starting pembrolizumab. The sequence was collected from an adult with mismatch repair-deficient cancer. DNA of the CDR3: TGTGCCTGGAGCTTGACAGGGGCCCAAGAGACCCAGTACTTC. It codes for CAWSLTGAQETQYF.